This T cell receptor beta chain was identified in a study of beta chain features in type 1 diabetes. Deletions cut 3 bases from V and 7 bases from J, with 17 bases between. Germline V gives CDR1 SGDLS, CDR2 YYNGEE. The CDR3 sequence is 15 residues long. Study-level points and caveats: It was among patients, rather than healthy donors, that naive, central memory and Treg TCRB repertoires appeared more similar. Type 1 diabetes patients showed fewer insertions and more deletions at VDJ junctions. Within each of all four CD4+ subsets, Type 1 diabetes patients had TCRB CDR3s that were moderately but significantly shorter.

The isolated RNA, all of it, was reverse transcribed, so expressed TCRB transcripts were what got sequenced. Generated by immunoSEQ multiplex PCR, the TCRdb table keeps only in-frame clones and is missing some. The table lists about 300,000 clones, about 13% of them singletons, with roughly 0.015% in the top ten. Worth noting for this clone: Its antigen is undetermined.

Researchers reported sorting CD4+ naive, central memory, regulatory and stem cell-like memory cells via CD45RO/CCR7/CD25/CD127/CD95/CD27. This rearrangement joins TRBV9 to TRBJ2-4; tentatively, D is TRBD1 (6 bases). The sequence was collected from a woman between 18 and 29 years old with type 1 diabetes. Material for sequencing was naive CD4+ T cells from blood. The CDR3 is CASSGSGVLANIQYF. CDR3 DNA sequence: TGTGCCAGCAGCGGCTCAGGGGTTCTTGCGAACATTCAGTACTTC.